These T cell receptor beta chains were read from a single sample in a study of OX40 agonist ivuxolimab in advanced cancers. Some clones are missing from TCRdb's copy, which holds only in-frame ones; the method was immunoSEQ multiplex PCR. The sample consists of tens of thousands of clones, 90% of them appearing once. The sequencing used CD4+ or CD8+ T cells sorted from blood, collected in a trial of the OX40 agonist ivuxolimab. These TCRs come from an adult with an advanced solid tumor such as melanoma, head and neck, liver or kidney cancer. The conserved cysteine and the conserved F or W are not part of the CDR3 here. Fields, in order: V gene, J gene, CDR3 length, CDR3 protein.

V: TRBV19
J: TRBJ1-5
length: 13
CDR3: ASTGGRSGTLAQH

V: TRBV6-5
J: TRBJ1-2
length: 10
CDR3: ASSYDRGGYT

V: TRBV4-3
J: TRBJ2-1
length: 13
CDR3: ASSQDSAAYNEQF

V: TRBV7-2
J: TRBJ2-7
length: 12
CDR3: ASSFSGISYEQY

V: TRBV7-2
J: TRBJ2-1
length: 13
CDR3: ASSLASGPMHEQF

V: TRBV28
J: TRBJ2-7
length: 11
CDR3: ATRGTYSYEQY

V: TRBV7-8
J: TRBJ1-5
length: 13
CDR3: ASSSTGYSNQPQH

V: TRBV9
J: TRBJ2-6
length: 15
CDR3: ASSPMVGSGGANVLT

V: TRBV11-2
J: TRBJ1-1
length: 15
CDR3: ASSSRTGQQMNTEAF

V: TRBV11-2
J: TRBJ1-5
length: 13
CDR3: ASSPLTGSNQPQH

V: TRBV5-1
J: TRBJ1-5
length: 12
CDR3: ASSPGTWEQPQH

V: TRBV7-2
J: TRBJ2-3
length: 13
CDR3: ASSLVGREIDTQY

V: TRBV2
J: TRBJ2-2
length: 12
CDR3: ASRPGQRTGELF

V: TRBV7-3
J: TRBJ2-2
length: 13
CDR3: ASSLMVPNTGELF

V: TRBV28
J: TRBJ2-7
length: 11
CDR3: ASSLREGNEQY

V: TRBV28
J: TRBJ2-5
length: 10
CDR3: ATSGNIETQY

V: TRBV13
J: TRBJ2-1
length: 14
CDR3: ASSSTGTSGSKGQF

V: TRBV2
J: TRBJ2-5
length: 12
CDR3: ASRTERYQETQY

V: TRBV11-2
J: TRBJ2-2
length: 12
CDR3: ASSLFGDTGELF

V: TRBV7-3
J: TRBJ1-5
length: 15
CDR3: ASSLGDRDRGNQPQH

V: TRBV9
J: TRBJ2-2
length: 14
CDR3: ASSVGQGQATGELF

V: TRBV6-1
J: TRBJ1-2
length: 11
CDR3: ASRDSGLYGYT

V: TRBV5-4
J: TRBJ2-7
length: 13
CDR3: ASSSSSGSSYEQY

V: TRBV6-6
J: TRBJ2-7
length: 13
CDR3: ASSSPGLATYEQY

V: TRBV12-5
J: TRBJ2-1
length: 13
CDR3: ASGGDRAANHEQF

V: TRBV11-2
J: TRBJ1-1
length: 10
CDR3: ASSPQGFEAF

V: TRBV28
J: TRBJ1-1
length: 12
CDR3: ASSKGTGGTEAF

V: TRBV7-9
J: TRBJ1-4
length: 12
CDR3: ASSPSGWDEKLF

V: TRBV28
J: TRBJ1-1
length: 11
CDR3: ATLDRGRVGAF

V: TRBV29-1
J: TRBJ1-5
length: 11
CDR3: SVSGGDGQPQH

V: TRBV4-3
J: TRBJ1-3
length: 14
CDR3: ASSQGRRWTGNTIY

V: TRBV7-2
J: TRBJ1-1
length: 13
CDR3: ASSLAGQGFTEAF

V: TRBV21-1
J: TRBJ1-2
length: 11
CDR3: ASSLGGNYGYT

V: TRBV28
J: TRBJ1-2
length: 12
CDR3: ASSYPGLGYGYT

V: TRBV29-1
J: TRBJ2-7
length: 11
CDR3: SVSWTGTYEQY

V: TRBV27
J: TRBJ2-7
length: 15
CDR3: ASSPTFLAGGGHEQY

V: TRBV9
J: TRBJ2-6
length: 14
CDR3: ASSVGAGAGASVLT

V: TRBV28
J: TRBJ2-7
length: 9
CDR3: ASSLFNEQY